The entry that follows covers one T cell receptor (beta chain) sequence. This clonotype was observed many times. The antigen it binds to is not known. Base qualities are not at hand, and no much larger clone is one base apart. This sample was taken from a study of patients and donors after allogeneic stem cell transplantation (dated by TCRdb to about 2020). The library came from RT-PCR. These reads were obtained on a NextSeq 550. TCRdb reworked the public reads: Q25 trimming with fastp, MiXCR clone assembly, productive beta chains retained. Every CDR3 protein is listed once, alongside the most common genes and DNA of its rows. The sample has fewer than 250,000 distinct CDR3 sequences on record, roughly 13% of them singletons. Clones ranked in the top ten supply around 10% of the sample. CDR1 and CDR2 are drawn from the germline V gene (reference sequence): LGHDT, YNNKEL. V drops 0 bases and J drops 2 bases, leaving 10 bases in between. There are 15 amino acids in the CDR3, from cysteine to phenylalanine inclusive. The only DNA kept is the CDR3, 45 bases in frame from the first base.

The clonotype originates from a human donor who was either an allogeneic HSCT recipient or a stem cell or donor lymphocyte infusion donor (not recorded which). It is not recorded whose cells these are; they may come from a transplant donor. The chain is encoded by TRBV3-1 joined to TRBJ2-5, with TRBD2 tentatively as D gene (5 bases match). The sequencing sample was made of blood, either unsorted or a sorted T cell fraction (not recorded which). The CDR3 protein: CASSQEGGFQETQYF. The DNA is TGTGCCAGCAGCCAAGAAGGAGGATTTCAAGAGACCCAGTACTTC.